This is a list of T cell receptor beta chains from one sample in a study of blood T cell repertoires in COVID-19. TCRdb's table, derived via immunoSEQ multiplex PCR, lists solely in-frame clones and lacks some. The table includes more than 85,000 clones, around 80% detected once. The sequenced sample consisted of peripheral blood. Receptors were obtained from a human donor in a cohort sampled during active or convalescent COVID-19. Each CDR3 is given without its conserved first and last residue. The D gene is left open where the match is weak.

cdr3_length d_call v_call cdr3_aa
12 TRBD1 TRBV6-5 ASRAGTVGNTIY
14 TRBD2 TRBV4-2 ASSLGLAGVKGEQF
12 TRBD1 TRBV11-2 ASSLVGQTYEQY
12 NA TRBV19 ASSIFPGPHEQF
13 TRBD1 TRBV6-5 ASSYSNRGNQPQH
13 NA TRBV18 ASSPPTTAYHEAF
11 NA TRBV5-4 ASSLALNTEAF
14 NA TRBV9 ASRGELAPPNYGYT
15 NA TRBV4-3 ASSPHIQRKSTDTQY
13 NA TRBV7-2 ASRIQGPNTGELF
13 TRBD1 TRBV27 ASSPLDRGYETQY
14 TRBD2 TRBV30 AWRPGSSGNRDTQY
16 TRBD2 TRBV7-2 ASSLGFPGLAAYNEQF
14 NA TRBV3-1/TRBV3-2 ASSRGGGGLNSPLH
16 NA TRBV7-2 ASSSENPGGLPFGTQY
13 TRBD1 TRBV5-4 ASRTGTGVVGEQY
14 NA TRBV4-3 ASSQGFLANTDTQY